This TCR beta chain derives from a study of regulatory T cells in long-lasting Graves disease. In building TCR beta libraries, iRepertoire HTBI primers were used together with Arm-PCR of CDR3 regions. TCRdb re-called the multiplex PCR reads with MiXCR, one entry per CDR3 protein. Found here are 350,000 to 550,000 distinct CDR3 sequences, more than 12% of them singletons; the top ten hold approximately 16%. This CDR3 is 16 amino acids long. Germline lookup yields CDR1 SGHVS and CDR2 FQNEAQ. V dropped 1 base and J dropped 6 bases, with 19 bases sitting between them. This clonotype was seen at least ten times. Antigen specificity is unknown. Stated time point: newly diagnosed GD, antithyroid drugs for less than 3 months. Preparation of the TCR library used RNA extracted from PBMCs. Findings and limits, study-wide: It was in persistent disease that TRBV28, TRBJ1-2 and TRBJ2-5 were favored.

The data also belong to a second study, concerning T cells in Graves' hyperthyroidism and ophthalmopathy. As that study records: HTBI primers were used for first-round RT-PCR of the TCR CDR3.

The chain links TRBV7-8 to TRBJ2-7, with D possibly matching TRBD1 (6 bases). The specimen was peripheral blood mononuclear cells (PBMCs), collected at new diagnosis, from a patient treated with antithyroid drugs. The TCR comes from a woman younger than 45 with Graves disease. CDR3 sequence reads: CASSLDLLDSSSEQYF. DNA for the CDR3: TGTGCCAGCAGCTTAGATCTCCTGGACAGCTCTTCCGAGCAGTACTTC.